Many counts were recorded for the clone carrying this T cell receptor (beta chain). Its target is not known. These data come from a study of CD8+CD57+ T cells in acquired aplastic anemia. Across the whole study: The study obtained an average of around 3.4 ug of DNA from sorted CD4+ and CD8+ cells.

Profiles of TCR beta VDJ and CDR3 were generated from a genomic DNA template. TCRdb re-analysed the reads in MiXCR, keeping a single row per CDR3 protein. Of 400,000 to 600,000 distinct CDR3 sequences in the sample, over 25% were seen once. Flow cytometry had shown expanded CD8+CD57+ cells in the patients chosen for sequencing. Study-level findings and limits: It was found that under 30 CD8+ CDR3 sequences were shared between patients and controls.

Trimming cost V 6 bases and J 8 bases, with 16 bases left between them. Germline lookup yields CDR1 SQVTM and CDR2 ANQGSEA. CDR3 length equals 12 residues. This clonotype was obtained from a human donor with aplastic anemia. The material sequenced was sorted CD4+, CD8+, or CD8+CD57+ T cells (not recorded which) from PBMCs. The gene calls are TRBV29-1 and TRBJ1-2; no clear D. CDR3 loop: CSVVPRAGGYTF. The CDR3 DNA reads TGCAGCGTCGTACCCCGGGCGGGGGGCTACACCTTC.